Shown below are 31 T cell receptor beta chains from a single sample sequenced in a study of T-cell reconstitution after alpha-beta-depleted transplantation in children. Preparation of the TCRbeta library was carried out with unique molecular identifiers. Each CDR3 protein is one row after TCRdb ran MiXCR on the PCR reads. The table lists some 200,000 distinct CDR3 sequences, 13% to 15% of them singletons. This material consisted of PBMCs from the stem cell graft donor, taken from the stem cell graft. The source is a human donor who donated a stem cell graft to a child with acute lymphoblastic leukemia.

The DNA for the CDR3 is TGTGCCAGCAGCGTAGGACTGGACACTGAAGCTTTCTTT. Its protein is CASSVGLDTEAFF. The chain employs TRBV9 and TRBJ1-1; the D is unclear. Germline lookup yields CDR1 SGDLS and CDR2 YYNGEE. This CDR3 has 13 amino acids. V gave up 0 bases and J gave up 3 bases, with 6 bases separating them.

This clonotype was seen a few times. The CDR3 region has the DNA TGTGCCAGCAGCCAAGTTTCAGGACAGGGTGAGACCCAGTACTTC. Its translation: CASSQVSGQGETQYF. This chain links TRBV4-2 with TRBJ2-5; 8 bases fit TRBD1. The ends lost 1 base at V and 5 bases at J; junction bases unmatched: 6. The CDR3 covers 15 residues. The germline CDR1 and CDR2 sequences are LGHNA and YNFKEQ.

This clonotype has a count of ten or more. The chain combines TRBV5-4 with TRBJ1-2; 11 nucleotides agree with TRBD1. CDR1 is SGHNT, CDR2 YYREEE, per germline (reference sequence). The V gene end was trimmed by 5 bases and the J gene end by 4 bases; junction bases not matched to a gene: 7. The CDR3 length is 15 residues. Written as DNA, the CDR3 is TGTGCCAGCAGGATCGGACAGGGGGCTGGCTATGGCTACACCTTC. The encoded protein is CASRIGQGAGYGYTF.

This clonotype was seen a single time. The V gene is TRBV11-3, the J gene TRBJ2-2; D may be TRBD2 (6 bases). Trimming removed 4 bases at V and 5 bases at J, with 20 bases between. CDR1 is SGHNT, CDR2 YENEEA, per germline. This CDR3 is 17 amino acids long. The CDR3 nucleotides are TGTGCCAGCAGCTCTCTCGGGAGCGGGTGGAAAACCGGGGAGCTGTTTTTT. As protein: CASSSLGSGWKTGELFF. Together with reference TRBV11-3 and TRBJ2-2, the CDR3 gives the full variable domain: EAGVVQSPRYKIIEKKQPVAFWCNPISGHNTLYWYLQNLGQGPELLIRYENEEAVDDSQLPKDRFSAERLKGVDSTLKIQPAELGDSAVYLCASSSLGSGWKTGELFFGEGSRLTVL.

This clonotype was detected only a few times. The J gene is TRBJ1-2, the V gene TRBV4-2; D unclear. CDR1 LGHNA and CDR2 YNFKEQ come from the germline V gene. Deletions cut 0 bases from V and 3 bases from J, with 11 bases between. The CDR3 extends over 15 amino acids. As DNA, the CDR3 is TGTGCCAGCAGCCAAGAGTCTACCGGATACTATGGCTACACCTTC. Amino acids: CASSQESTGYYGYTF.

This clonotype was counted many times. The junction shows a germline mismatch at one end, possibly a read error. The genes are TRBV27 and TRBJ2-1, with 7 bases fitting TRBD1. The germline V gene has CDR1 MNHEY and CDR2 SMNVEV (reference sequence). CDR3 length equals 12 residues. CDR3 DNA sequence: TGTGCCAGCAGTCCAACGAGACAGGGAAAATTTTTC. Amino acids: CASSPTRQGKFF.

This clonotype was counted many times. The V gene is TRBV5-6, the J gene TRBJ2-4, with D perhaps TRBD2 (5 bases). The CDR3 loop spans 18 amino acids. V was cut by 1 base and J by 5 bases, with 22 bases left in between. Germline CDR1 is SGHDT and CDR2 is YYEEEE. The CDR3 DNA sequence: TGTGCCAGCAGCTTGTCGGGTCGGGGTAGAAAAACCCAAAACATTCAGTACTTC. Amino acid sequence: CASSLSGRGRKTQNIQYF. Complete variable domain (other parts from reference TRBV5-6 and TRBJ2-4): DAGVTQSPTHLIKTRGQQVTLRCSPKSGHDTVSWYQQALGQGPQFIFQYYEEEERQRGNFPDRFSGHQFPNYSSELNVNALLLGDSALYLCASSLSGRGRKTQNIQYFGAGTRLSVL.

The chain has TRBV5-4 and TRBJ2-2, with D hard to call. The CDR3 covers 12 residues. Germline V gives CDR1 SGHNT, CDR2 YYREEE (reference sequence). V lost 9 bases, J lost 7 bases, and 13 bases lay in between. The CDR3 reads CATQRADGELFF. The CDR3 nucleotides read TGTGCCACCCAACGGGCTGACGGGGAGCTGTTTTTT. Complete variable domain (other parts from reference TRBV5-4 and TRBJ2-2): ETGVTQSPTHLIKTRGQQVTLRCSSQSGHNTVSWYQQALGQGPQFIFQYYREEENGRGNFPPRFSGLQFPNYSSELNVNALELDDSALYLCATQRADGELFFGEGSRLTVL.

The V gene is TRBV6-5, the J gene TRBJ2-1, with D perhaps TRBD1 (5 bases). V lost 1 base to trimming and J lost 6 bases, with 7 bases between them. CDR1 is MNHEY and CDR2 is SVGAGI in the germline V gene. The CDR3 runs 13 residues. The CDR3 DNA reads as TGTGCCAGCAGTTACTTAAGGGGCAATGAGCAGTTCTTC. It yields the protein CASSYLRGNEQFF.

This clonotype was counted ten times or more. This chain uses TRBV29-1 with TRBJ2-2; unclear D gene. The CDR3 is 10 amino acids. V lost 6 bases, J lost 6 bases, and 5 bases lay in between. Germline V gene sequence: CDR1 SQVTM, CDR2 ANQGSEA. The CDR3 here is CSVLAGELFF. CDR3 DNA: TGCAGCGTCCTAGCCGGGGAGCTGTTTTTT.

This clonotype was seen a few times. The chain has TRBV12-3 or TRBV12-4 and TRBJ1-6; TRBD1 is a possible D gene (5 bases). Trimming took 7 bases from V and 8 from J, leaving 9 bases between them. The CDR3 has 12 residues. CDR3 coding DNA: TGTGCCAGCACCTCGGGGGATTCACCCCTCCACTTT. This codes for CASTSGDSPLHF.

The V and J genes are TRBV5-4 and TRBJ1-1; D gene unclear. V was shortened by 0 bases and J by 1 base, with 7 bases between the two germline ends. Germline CDR1 is SGHNT and CDR2 is YYREEE (reference sequence). The CDR3 consists of 14 residues. The CDR3, as DNA: TGTGCCAGCAGCTTGGAACCGGCGAACACTGAAGCTTTCTTT. This sequence encodes CASSLEPANTEAFF.

The table lists this clonotype with many counts. This chain joins TRBV2 and TRBJ1-1; D not certain. The CDR3 covers 12 residues. V shed 4 bases and J shed 10 bases, with 13 bases lying between them. The V gene's germline CDR1 is SNHLY and CDR2 FYNNEI. The CDR3 nucleotides read TGTGCCAGCAGTGTCCCAGCAATAGGAGCTTTCTTT. It is translated as CASSVPAIGAFF.

A remark on this clonotype: A single base separates this from a much larger clone, so it may be a read error. The chain carries TRBV20-1 and TRBJ2-2; D is possibly TRBD2 (7 bases). This CDR3 region has 11 residues. Germline assignment: CDR1 DFQATT and CDR2 SNEGSKA (reference sequence). The CDR3: CSPRGGWELFF. The CDR3 bases are TGCAGTCCTAGGGGGGGTTGGGAGCTGTTTTTT.

This clonotype was observed at least ten times. This chain uses TRBV5-1 with TRBJ2-5, with TRBD1 as a possible D gene (7 bases). Germline values: CDR1 SGHRS, CDR2 YFSETQ. This CDR3 contains 14 residues. V was pared by 7 bases and J by 5 bases, with 18 bases between. The chain's CDR3 is CASSPMTGRETQYF. CDR3 DNA: TGCGCCAGCTCCCCAATGACAGGGAGGGAGACCCAGTACTTC.

This chain connects TRBV11-2 to TRBJ2-5; TRBD2 is a possible D gene (5 bases). The CDR3 has 15 residues. Trimming removed 2 bases from V and 2 bases from J, with 12 bases in between. Germline lookup yields CDR1 SGHAT and CDR2 FQNNGV. CDR3: CASSLTTGVQETQYF. DNA for the CDR3: TGTGCCAGCAGCTTAACTACCGGGGTGCAAGAGACCCAGTACTTC.

This clonotype was seen a few times. The rearrangement uses TRBV19 and TRBJ1-5; D unresolved. The V end was cut by 3 bases, the J end by 0 bases, with 12 bases between. Germline values: CDR1 LNHDA, CDR2 SQIVND (reference sequence). This CDR3 has 16 residues. The CDR3 is CASSILGHYSNQPQHF. CDR3 in DNA: TGTGCCAGTAGTATTTTAGGGCACTATAGCAATCAGCCCCAGCATTTT.

This clonotype was seen more than once but under ten times. This sequence joins TRBV12-3 or TRBV12-4 and TRBJ1-3; D call uncertain. The V end lost 5 bases, the J end lost 8 bases, and 10 bases lay between the germline ends. The CDR3 covers 12 residues. CDR3 DNA: TGTGCCAGCAGTGACGAAGGGTACACCATATATTTT. It yields the protein CASSDEGYTIYF.

This clonotype occurred many times. This sequence joins TRBV6-5 and TRBJ2-7; 10 bases match TRBD2. CDR3 length: 16 residues. With 2 bases clipped from V and 0 bases from J, the junction kept 4 bases outside the gene matches. CDR1 is MNHEY, CDR2 SVGAGI, per germline. The CDR3 sequence: CASSYRTSGYSYEQYF. The CDR3 DNA follows: TGTGCCAGCAGTTACAGGACTAGCGGCTACTCCTACGAGCAGTACTTC.

This clonotype has at least ten counts. The chain combines TRBV29-1 with TRBJ1-1, with 7 bases that match TRBD1. Trimming at V came to 6 bases and at J to 1 base, leaving 2 bases not matched to a gene. CDR1 and CDR2 from the germline V gene are SQVTM and ANQGSEA. This CDR3 contains 12 residues. The CDR3: CSVGQQNTEAFF. In nucleotides, the CDR3 is TGCAGCGTGGGACAGCAGAACACTGAAGCTTTCTTT.

This clonotype was detected ten times or more. The chain has TRBV29-1 and TRBJ2-7; D gene ambiguous. V lost 7 bases, J lost 0 bases, and 16 bases lay in between. This CDR3 is built from 14 residues. The germline V gene has CDR1 SQVTM and CDR2 ANQGSEA. The CDR3: CSAVPDGSSYEQYF. The CDR3 DNA follows: TGCAGCGCTGTACCGGACGGAAGCTCCTACGAGCAGTACTTC.

The J gene is TRBJ2-5, the V gene TRBV29-1; weak D call: TRBD2 (6 bases). Germline V gene lookup returns CDR1 SQVTM and CDR2 ANQGSEA. The CDR3 spans 11 residues. V was cut by 3 bases and J by 10 bases, with 12 bases left in between. The CDR3 DNA reads as TGCAGCGTTGACTCGTCGGGAGTCCAGTACTTC. Translation: CSVDSSGVQYF. Together with reference TRBV29-1 and TRBJ2-5, the CDR3 gives the full variable domain: SAVISQKPSRDICQRGTSLTIQCQVDSQVTMMFWYRQQPGQSLTLIATANQGSEATYESGFVIDKFPISRPNLTFSTLTVSNMSPEDSSIYLCSVDSSGVQYFGPGTRLLVL.

The V and J genes are TRBV10-1 and TRBJ2-1; 8 bases are shared with TRBD2. CDR1 WNHNN and CDR2 SYGVQD come from the germline V gene (reference sequence). There are 14 residues in the CDR3. Losses at the gene ends were 7 bases for V and 7 bases for J; bases not matched to a gene: 9. The chain's CDR3 is CASISGRGPNEQFF. The CDR3 DNA reads TGCGCCAGCATAAGCGGGAGAGGACCAAATGAGCAGTTCTTC.

This clonotype was picked up many times. The chain's CDR3 is CASSQTGSQTVPYQPQHF. The CDR3 DNA reads TGCGCCAGCAGCCAGACTGGTTCCCAGACAGTCCCATATCAGCCCCAGCATTTT. The chain links TRBV4-1 to TRBJ1-5, with D perhaps TRBD1 (5 bases). V lost 3 bases, J lost 5 bases, and 23 bases lay in between. Germline CDR1 is MGHRA and CDR2 is YSYEKL. CDR3 length: 18 amino acids.

The chain employs TRBV18 and TRBJ2-5, with D uncertain. Germline lookup yields CDR1 KGHSH and CDR2 LQKENI. The CDR3 contains 14 residues. With 2 bases removed from V and 4 bases from J, the gap between germline ends came to 11 bases. CDR3 coding DNA: TGTGCCAGCTCACCAGGGTCTAGAGGAGAGACCCAGTACTTC. Amino acids: CASSPGSRGETQYF.

There are many counts of this clonotype. The chain joins TRBV5-1 to TRBJ2-3; TRBD2 matches at 9 bases. J was trimmed by 4 bases and V by 2 bases; bases with no gene match: 2. The V gene's germline CDR1 is SGHRS and CDR2 YFSETQ. This CDR3 comprises 14 residues. The CDR3 DNA follows: TGCGCCAGCAGCTTAATAGCGGGAGCAGATACGCAGTATTTT. Its protein product is CASSLIAGADTQYF. The whole variable domain, filled in from reference TRBV5-1 and TRBJ2-3, reads KAGVTQTPRYLIKTRGQQVTLSCSPISGHRSVSWYQQTPGQGLQFLFEYFSETQRNKGNFPGRFSGRQFSNSRSEMNVSTLELGDSALYLCASSLIAGADTQYFGPGTRLTVL.

This clonotype was counted at least ten times. This chain connects TRBV28 to TRBJ1-1; weak D call: TRBD1 (5 bases). This CDR3 contains 16 residues. The V gene's germline CDR1 is MDHEN and CDR2 SYDVKM. The germline V and J ends were trimmed by 1 base and 1 base, with 13 bases remaining between them. The CDR3 spells CASSLFRPGQNTEAFF. CDR3 coding DNA: TGTGCCAGCAGTTTATTTCGACCTGGACAGAACACTGAAGCTTTCTTT.

This clonotype was seen ten or more times. This chain links TRBV20-1 with TRBJ1-1; TRBD1 might be the D (6 bases). Trimming cost V 6 bases and J 2 bases, with 13 bases left between them. Germline-derived CDR1 and CDR2 are DFQATT and SNEGSKA (reference sequence). CDR3 length: 13 amino acids. Here the CDR3 reads CSAKKDSNTEAFF. The CDR3, as DNA: TGCAGTGCCAAAAAGGACAGTAACACTGAAGCTTTCTTT.

J is TRBJ2-7 and V is TRBV20-1; D gene unclear. Germline lookup yields CDR1 DFQATT and CDR2 SNEGSKA (reference sequence). Trimming took off 3 bases at V and 2 bases at J, with 14 bases between the two ends. There are 14 residues in the CDR3. The CDR3 here is CSAREGRQTYEQYF. DNA of the CDR3: TGCAGTGCTAGGGAAGGCAGGCAAACCTACGAGCAGTACTTC.

This clonotype came up many times. The rearrangement joins TRBV2 to TRBJ2-7, with 12 bases matching TRBD2. Germline values: CDR1 SNHLY, CDR2 FYNNEI. The CDR3 extends over 14 amino acids. V shed 4 bases, J shed 7 bases, and the junction held 5 bases outside the gene matches. DNA of the CDR3: TGTGCCAGCAGTGGGACTAGCGGGACTGGGGAGCAGTACTTC. This gives the protein CASSGTSGTGEQYF.

This clonotype was seen many times. V and J are TRBV5-1 and TRBJ1-1; 9 nucleotides agree with TRBD1. V lost 4 bases to trimming and J lost 0 bases; unmatched junction nucleotides: 7. Germline lookup yields CDR1 SGHRS and CDR2 YFSETQ. This CDR3 contains 16 residues. The CDR3 DNA reads as TGCGCCAGCAGCCGCGGGACAGGGCGGCTGAACACTGAAGCTTTCTTT. Protein sequence: CASSRGTGRLNTEAFF. Filled out from reference TRBV5-1 and TRBJ1-1, the complete variable domain reads KAGVTQTPRYLIKTRGQQVTLSCSPISGHRSVSWYQQTPGQGLQFLFEYFSETQRNKGNFPGRFSGRQFSNSRSEMNVSTLELGDSALYLCASSRGTGRLNTEAFFGQGTRLTVV.